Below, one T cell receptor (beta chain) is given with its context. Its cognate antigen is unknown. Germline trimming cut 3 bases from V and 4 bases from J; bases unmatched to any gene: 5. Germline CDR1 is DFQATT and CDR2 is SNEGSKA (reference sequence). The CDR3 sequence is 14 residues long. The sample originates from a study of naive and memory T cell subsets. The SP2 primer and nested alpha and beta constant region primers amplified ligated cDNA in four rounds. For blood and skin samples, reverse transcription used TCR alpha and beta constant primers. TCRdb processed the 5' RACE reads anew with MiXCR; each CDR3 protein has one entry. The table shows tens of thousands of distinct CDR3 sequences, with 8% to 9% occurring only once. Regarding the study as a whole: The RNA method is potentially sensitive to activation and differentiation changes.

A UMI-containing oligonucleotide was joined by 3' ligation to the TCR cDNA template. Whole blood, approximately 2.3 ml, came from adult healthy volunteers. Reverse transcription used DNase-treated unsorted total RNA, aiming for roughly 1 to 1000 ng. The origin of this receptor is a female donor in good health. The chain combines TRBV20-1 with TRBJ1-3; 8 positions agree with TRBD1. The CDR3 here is CSASQGAGGNTIYF. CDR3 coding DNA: TGCAGTGCTAGTCAGGGGGCGGGAGGAAACACCATATATTTT.